The subject of this entry is one T cell receptor (beta chain). Its antigen is as yet unknown. The source of the sample is a study of cytomegalovirus exposure and HLA in healthy donors. Findings and caveats of the study: As immune exposure information, only CMV serostatus was available. Some public TCRs appeared in many individuals, while most sequences were rare. In a later analysis, several top co-occurrence clusters appeared linked to parvovirus B19, influenza, CMV and Epstein-Barr virus.

Nominally healthy donors provided the samples, though records likely missed some immune exposures. PCR amplification relied on 60 Vbeta primers (plus 13 Jbeta primers). Clones were read by immunoSEQ multiplex PCR, and TCRdb kept only the in-frame ones, dropping some. The sample gives 120,000 or so clones, around 82% of which show up once; approximately 10% is in the top ten. The CDR3 covers 16 residues. V was shortened by 1 base and J by 1 base, with 14 bases between the two germline ends. Germline V gene sequence: CDR1 LGHNA, CDR2 YSLEER. Specimen: PBMCs. This clonotype was obtained from a young man in good health and CMV-seropositive. The chain employs TRBV4-3 and TRBJ2-7, with D perhaps TRBD2 (6 bases). The DNA of the CDR3 is TGCGCCAGCAGCCAAGGGAGGGGCAGGCCGTCCTACGAGCAGTACTTC. It encodes CASSQGRGRPSYEQYF.